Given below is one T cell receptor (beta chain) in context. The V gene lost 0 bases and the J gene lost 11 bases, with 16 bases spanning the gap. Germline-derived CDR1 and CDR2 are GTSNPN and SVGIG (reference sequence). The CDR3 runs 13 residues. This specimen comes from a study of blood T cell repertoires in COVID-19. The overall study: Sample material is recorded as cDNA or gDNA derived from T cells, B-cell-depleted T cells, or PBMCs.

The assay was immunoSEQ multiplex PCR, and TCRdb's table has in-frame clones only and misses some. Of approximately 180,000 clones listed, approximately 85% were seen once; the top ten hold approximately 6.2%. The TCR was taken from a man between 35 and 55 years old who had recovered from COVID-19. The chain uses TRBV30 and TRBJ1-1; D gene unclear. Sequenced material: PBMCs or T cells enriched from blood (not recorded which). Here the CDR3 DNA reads TGTGCCTGGAGTGTACAAGATATGGGCTTGGCTTTCTTT. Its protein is CAWSVQDMGLAFF.